This T cell receptor beta chain was sequenced in a study of post-analysis software for immune sequencing data. Whole-study context: Multiple sclerosis in the patients followed relapsing-remitting, secondary progressive and progressive-relapsing courses.

The CDR3 sequence is 14 residues long. V was pared by 6 bases and J by 8 bases, with 17 bases between. Unique molecular identifiers were built into the TCR beta cDNA libraries. Each batch of roughly 1 to 11 million T cells produced 450,000 to 500,000 cDNA molecules. Using its own MiXCR run on the PCR reads, TCRdb lists one record per CDR3 protein. The sample carries 250,000 to 300,000 distinct CDR3 sequences, about 40% recorded once. Whole-study findings and limits: Strong co-clustering by F measure was evident for samples that had been prepared in the same batch. Significantly lower normalized Chao1 diversity was seen in multiple sclerosis patients than in controls. Five or six TRBV segments, TRBV5-6, TRBV5-1 and TRBV20-1 among them, were found more frequent in patients than controls.

This clonotype was seen ten or more times. Its antigen is undetermined. V is TRBV12-3 or TRBV12-4 and J is TRBJ2-1; no clear D. The origin of this receptor is a girl between 10 and 17 years old with multiple sclerosis. Sequencing used blood. The CDR3, as DNA: TGTGCCAGCAGACCGCTTTCGAGCAATTATGAGCAGTTCTTC. The encoded protein is CASRPLSSNYEQFF.